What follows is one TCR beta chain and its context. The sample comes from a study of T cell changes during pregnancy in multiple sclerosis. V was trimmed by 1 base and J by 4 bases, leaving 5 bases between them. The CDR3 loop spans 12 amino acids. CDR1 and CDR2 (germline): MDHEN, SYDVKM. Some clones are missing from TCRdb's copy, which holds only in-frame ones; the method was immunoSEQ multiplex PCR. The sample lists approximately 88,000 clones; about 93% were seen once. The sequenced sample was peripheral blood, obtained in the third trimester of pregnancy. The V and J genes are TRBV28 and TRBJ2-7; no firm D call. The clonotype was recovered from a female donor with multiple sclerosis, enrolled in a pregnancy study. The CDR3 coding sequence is TGTGCCAGCAGTTTATCCCATTACGAGCAGTACTTC. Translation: CASSLSHYEQYF.